Below are 24 T cell receptor beta chains sequenced from a single sample in a study of blood T cell repertoires in COVID-19. Here immunoSEQ multiplex PCR was the method, and the copy in TCRdb shows in-frame clones only, minus some. The sample has about 200,000 clones; roughly 85% are singletons. The sample taken for sequencing was peripheral blood. These receptors were collected from a man aged 55 to 70 with acute or convalescent COVID-19.

The chain employs TRBV9 and TRBJ2-6; tentative D call: TRBD1 (6 bases). Looked up from germline, CDR1 is SGDLS and CDR2 is YYNGEE. CDR3 length equals 18 residues. Trimming cost V 0 bases and J 0 bases, with 13 bases left between them. In nucleotides, the CDR3 is TGTGCCAGCAGCGTAGCTAGGCAGGGGCTCTCTGGGGCCAACGTCCTGACTTTC. This translates into CASSVARQGLSGANVLTF.

This sequence joins TRBV28 and TRBJ2-7; D is possibly TRBD1 (5 bases). Germline CDR1 MDHEN, CDR2 SYDVKM. This CDR3 contains 12 residues. V lost 7 bases and J lost 2, with 9 bases in between. The CDR3 reads CASNRLPYEQYF. DNA for the CDR3: TGTGCCAGCAACAGGCTCCCCTACGAGCAGTACTTC.

This clone showed up just a few times. This chain connects TRBV7-2 to TRBJ1-2; D gene uncertain. The CDR3 has 13 residues. V was trimmed by 5 bases and J by 8 bases, leaving 15 bases between them. The V gene's germline CDR1 is SGHTA and CDR2 FQGNSA. CDR3 nucleotide sequence: TGTGCCAGCAGCCCCCGGGTGGCGGGAGGCTACACCTTC. It specifies CASSPRVAGGYTF. The variable domain in full, completed from reference TRBV7-2 and TRBJ1-2, reads GAGVSQSPSNKVTEKGKDVELRCDPISGHTALYWYRQSLGQGLEFLIYFQGNSAPDKSGLPSDRFSAERTGGSVSTLTIQRTQQEDSAVYLCASSPRVAGGYTFGSGTRLTVV.

The chain recombines TRBV7-9 with TRBJ1-1, with D perhaps TRBD1 (6 bases). Deletions cut 5 bases from V and 3 bases from J, with 10 bases between. Per the germline V gene, CDR1 is SEHNR and CDR2 is FQNEAQ (reference sequence). CDR3 length: 13 residues. The CDR3: CASSLRQDTEAFF. In nucleotides, the CDR3 is TGTGCCAGCAGCCTAAGACAGGACACTGAAGCTTTCTTT.

The chain combines TRBV12-3 or TRBV12-4 with TRBJ2-3; D gene uncertain. The CDR3 is 12 amino acids. V was pared by 2 bases and J by 6 bases, with 6 bases between. The CDR3 DNA reads as TGTGCCAGCAGTTTAAGGCGGGATACGCAGTATTTT. This gives the protein CASSLRRDTQYF.

The chain uses TRBV7-9 and TRBJ1-5; D gene unclear. The CDR3 consists of 12 residues. V lost 2 bases, J lost 5 bases, and 4 bases lay in between. Germline assignment: CDR1 SEHNR and CDR2 FQNEAQ (reference sequence). CDR3 DNA sequence: TGTGCCAGCAGCTTACCGTATCAGCCCCAGCATTTT. This sequence encodes CASSLPYQPQHF.

The rearrangement uses TRBV28 and TRBJ1-2; TRBD1 might be the D (5 bases). CDR3 length: 14 residues. Looked up from germline, CDR1 is MDHEN and CDR2 is SYDVKM. Trimming stripped 6 bases from V and 2 bases from J, with 13 bases between. In DNA, the CDR3 is TGTGCCAGCAGCATGGGGGGAAAAAACTATGGCTACACCTTC. Translated, it gives CASSMGGKNYGYTF.

This chain connects TRBV27 to TRBJ1-2; TRBD1 aligns across 8 bases. V shed 3 bases, J shed 3 bases, and the junction held 3 bases outside the gene matches. This CDR3 region has 14 residues. Germline V gene sequence: CDR1 MNHEY, CDR2 SMNVEV (reference sequence). This chain's CDR3 is CASSFGQGYYGYTF. The CDR3 bases are TGTGCCAGCAGTTTCGGACAGGGTTACTATGGCTACACCTTC.

The chain is built from TRBV10-3 and TRBJ2-2; TRBD1 might be the D (5 bases). V dropped 7 bases and J dropped 6 bases, with 6 bases sitting between them. This CDR3 is 11 amino acids long. Germline V CDR1 and CDR2: ENHRY, SYGVKD. Written as DNA, the CDR3 is TGTGCCATCAAGGGGCCCGGGGAGCTGTTTTTT. Encoded protein: CAIKGPGELFF.

This clone was counted a few times. CDR3 in DNA: TGTGCCAGCAGTGGGCCGGGACAGGGGATAAGGGCCCTCCACTTT. Translation gives CASSGPGQGIRALHF. The chain has TRBV28 and TRBJ1-6; TRBD1 matches 10 bases. J was trimmed by 14 bases and V by 5 bases; bases with no gene match: 12. The CDR3 sequence is 15 residues long. Per the germline V gene, CDR1 is MDHEN and CDR2 is SYDVKM. Filled out from reference TRBV28 and TRBJ1-6, the complete variable domain reads DVKVTQSSRYLVKRTGEKVFLECVQDMDHENMFWYRQDPGLGLRLIYFSYDVKMKEKGDIPEGYSVSREKKERFSLILESASTNQTSMYLCASSGPGQGIRALHFGNGTRLTVT.

The chain joins TRBV5-1 to TRBJ2-5, with 7 bases identical to TRBD2. This CDR3 has 15 amino acids. The germline V gene has CDR1 SGHRS and CDR2 YFSETQ. Trimming at V came to 6 bases and at J to 1 base, leaving 9 bases not matched to a gene. CDR3 loop: CASTPTGGGQETQYF. The CDR3 nucleotides are TGCGCCAGCACCCCGACGGGCGGGGGCCAAGAGACCCAGTACTTC.

V gene TRBV4-2 combines with J gene TRBJ2-4; D is possibly TRBD2 (5 bases). V lost 0 bases and J 6 bases, leaving 12 bases between the germline ends. The germline gives CDR1 LGHNA, CDR2 YNFKEQ. CDR3 length: 15 residues. The CDR3 sequence: CASSQDNGRPNIQYF. DNA for the CDR3: TGTGCCAGCAGCCAAGATAATGGGAGACCAAACATTCAGTACTTC.

This clone came up once. V is TRBV7-2 and J is TRBJ2-3; TRBD2 is a possible D gene (6 bases). Germline values: CDR1 SGHTA, CDR2 FQGNSA. The CDR3 is made up of 17 amino acids. V gave up 2 bases and J gave up 3 bases, with 18 bases separating them. This CDR3 is CASSLSLSGAMTDTQYF. The CDR3 nucleotides are TGTGCCAGCAGCTTAAGTTTATCGGGAGCGATGACAGATACGCAGTATTTT.

The rearrangement uses TRBV19 and TRBJ1-3; D call uncertain. V lost 6 bases to trimming and J lost 1 base, with 7 bases between them. CDR1 is LNHDA, CDR2 SQIVND, per germline (reference sequence). This CDR3 is 13 amino acids long. CDR3 loop: CASRAPSGNTIYF. The CDR3 coding sequence is TGTGCCAGTAGAGCGCCTTCTGGAAACACCATATATTTT.

The J gene is TRBJ2-7, the V gene TRBV6-8; 7 bases align to TRBD2. J was trimmed by 3 bases and V by 7 bases; bases with no gene match: 9. Germline CDR1 is MNHGY and CDR2 is SAAAGT. The CDR3 is 14 residues long. Here the CDR3 reads CASNLAGYVYEQYF. CDR3 sequence (DNA): TGTGCCAGCAATTTAGCGGGCTACGTCTACGAGCAGTACTTC.

The V call is TRBV6-2 or TRBV6-3, the J call TRBJ2-2, with 8 bases that match TRBD2. Germline V CDR1 and CDR2: MNHEY, SVGEGT. This CDR3 is built from 12 residues. After removal of 2 bases from V and 15 bases from J, the junction contained 5 bases not matched to a gene. The CDR3 loop reads CASSYAGTSLFF. CDR3 coding DNA: TGTGCCAGCAGTTACGCCGGGACTAGTTTGTTTTTT.

The gene calls are TRBV6-1 and TRBJ1-1, with TRBD1 identical over 8 bases. Per germline, CDR1 MNHNS and CDR2 SASEGT. CDR3 length: 14 amino acids. The ends lost 3 bases at V and 6 bases at J; junction bases unmatched: 6. The CDR3 DNA follows: TGTGCCAGCAGTGAGGGGACAGGCAAATCTGAAGCTTTCTTT. Its translation: CASSEGTGKSEAFF.

CDR3 DNA: TGCGCCAGCAGCTTGAGCGTAGCGGGATTCCGCGAGCAGTACTTC. It yields the protein CASSLSVAGFREQYF. The rearrangement links TRBV5-1 to TRBJ2-7; 8 bases align to TRBD2. Germline-derived CDR1 and CDR2 are SGHRS and YFSETQ. J gave up 6 bases and V 1 base, and 9 bases lay outside the gene matches. This CDR3 region has 15 residues.

The CDR3 is CASCGDGFTGELFF. CDR3 nucleotides: TGTGCCAGTTGCGGGGACGGGTTTACCGGGGAGCTGTTTTTT. This rearrangement joins TRBV19 to TRBJ2-2, with a weak D call TRBD2 (6 bases). The germline V gene encodes CDR1 LNHDA and CDR2 SQIVND (reference sequence). The CDR3 loop spans 14 amino acids. V was cut by 8 bases and J by 5 bases, with 15 bases left in between.

With respect to this clone: Other DNA sequences within the sample encode an identical CDR3. CDR3 residues: CASSIGRGTYEQYF. The CDR3 nucleotides read TGTGCCAGTAGTATAGGAAGGGGCACCTACGAGCAGTACTTC. The chain joins TRBV19 to TRBJ2-7; D is possibly TRBD1 (5 bases). The ends were cut back, 1 base at V and 2 bases at J, with 9 bases in the middle. Germline-derived CDR1 and CDR2 are LNHDA and SQIVND (reference sequence). The CDR3 is 14 residues long.

CDR3 bases: TGTGCCAGCTCACCAGGAGCACGGAGCCGGTGGGGAAACACCATATATTTT. Amino acid sequence: CASSPGARSRWGNTIYF. V is TRBV18 and J is TRBJ1-3, with D uncertain. The CDR3 extends over 17 amino acids. Per the germline V gene, CDR1 is KGHSH and CDR2 is LQKENI. V lost 2 bases and J lost 4, with 18 bases in between.

The gene calls are TRBV3-1 (or the pseudogene TRBV3-2) and TRBJ2-4; 10 bases align to TRBD2. V shed 2 bases, J shed 6 bases, and the junction held 22 bases outside the gene matches. Germline-derived CDR1 and CDR2 are LGHDT and YNNKEL (reference sequence). The CDR3 has 21 residues. The CDR3 bases are TGTGCCAGCAGCCAATTACCTGACTCGGGAGCGGGAGGGCCTAGATTAAACATTCAGTACTTC. Encoded protein: CASSQLPDSGAGGPRLNIQYF.

The rearrangement joins TRBV5-1 to TRBJ2-7, with D perhaps TRBD1 (5 bases). The CDR3 spans 14 residues. Between the trimmed V and J ends, which lost 0 bases and 0 bases, there was a span of 7 bases. Germline values: CDR1 SGHRS, CDR2 YFSETQ. The CDR3 region has the DNA TGCGCCAGCAGCTTGGCCCAGGGCTCCTACGAGCAGTACTTC. The encoded protein is CASSLAQGSYEQYF.

This chain uses TRBV2 with TRBJ2-5, with 10 bases identical to TRBD2. This CDR3 comprises 16 residues. CDR1 SNHLY and CDR2 FYNNEI come from the germline V gene. V lost 7 bases, J lost 4 bases, and 12 bases stayed unmatched. In DNA form, the CDR3 reads TGTGCCAGCATGCGGGGGCTAGCGGGAGTAGGAGAGACCCAGTACTTC. It is translated as CASMRGLAGVGETQYF.